Sequencing of this T cell receptor (beta chain) was carried out in a study of CD8 T cells in ankylosing spondylitis. General study points: Characteristic of ankylosing spondylitis blood, it appeared, was a TCR beta motif comprising eight highly homologous variants.

Using its own MiXCR run on the 5' RACE reads, TCRdb lists one record per CDR3 protein. The sample comprises 400,000 or so distinct CDR3 sequences, roughly 26% of which are singletons, and 0.89% rests with the top ten. Germline-derived CDR1 and CDR2 are LGHDT and YNNKEL (reference sequence). Trimming removed 3 bases at V and 6 bases at J, with 15 bases between. This CDR3 is built from 15 residues. This clonotype turned up a few times. Its antigen is unknown. Material: blood, either unsorted or a sorted T cell fraction (not recorded which). This TCR was sampled from a male donor with ankylosing spondylitis. The V and J genes are TRBV3-1 and TRBJ2-4, with no clear D. The CDR3 DNA follows: TGTGCCAGCAGCCATGAAACAGCCACTGGAAACATTCAGTACTTC. Its protein is CASSHETATGNIQYF.